The entry below describes one T cell receptor (beta chain). This clone's antigen is unknown. No base-level quality is on record; no much larger clone is a single base apart. The data were obtained in a study of blood T cells in healthy people across ages (dated by TCRdb to between 2014 and 2017). For context, the study as a whole: In model experiments, template switching captured about one uniquely barcoded TCR beta cDNA molecule for every two T cells. Age-related changes in TCR beta repertoire diversity were measured in the study by deep sequencing normalized with unique cDNA molecular identifiers. The donors were divided into four age groups: young (average around 16 years), middle-aged (approximately 39), aged (roughly 66) and long-lived (82). To avoid experimental bias, donors of different ages were randomly spread across the sequencing lanes. The study analyzed two additional independent replicas of 1 million unique cDNA reads from the same blood draw for two donors, one aged 18 to 29 and one aged 80 or older.

Library generation was performed with 5' RACE. TCRdb names Illumina HiSeq 2500 as the instrument used. The second PCR ran for about 7 to 11 cycles and used a J-beta primer mix along with a sample-barcoded 5' primer. A unique molecular identifier was introduced onto each TCR beta cDNA molecule by a template-switch 5' adaptor carrying 12 random nucleotides. Each sample yielded at least 2.5 million CDR3-containing paired-end reads. First-strand cDNA synthesis was performed from all RNA using the Mint cDNA synthesis kit, with priming by a TRBC-specific oligonucleotide. Following uracil-DNA glycosylase treatment, all cDNA underwent a first 18-cycle PCR with the universal primers M1SS and BC2_uni_R. Processing in the source paper ran as follows. For normalization, 1 million high-quality reads were randomly selected from each sample, with every read carrying a distinct molecular identifier. Instead of being binned into consensus sequences, reads that shared molecular identifiers were thrown out. MiTCR, with a Q25 quality threshold and the strictest error-elimination algorithm, was used for CDR3 identification, clonotype clustering and error correction. A nonparametric unseen species model with Euler transformation was used to estimate lower-bound total TCR beta diversity. Starting from the raw public reads, TCRdb applied fastp trimming at Q25, assembled clones with MiXCR and retained in-frame beta chains. Entries that share a CDR3 protein sequence are merged under the most common genes and DNA. TCRdb assigned the V and J calls; the authors' analysis was not used. Here the sample has about 970,000 distinct CDR3 sequences; roughly 50% occur a single time. Jointly, the top ten make up 20% to 25% of the sample.

Broader findings and caveats from the paper: Because profiling used bulk unsorted PBMCs, naive and antigen-experienced compartments could not be compared conclusively. Observed TCR beta diversity per million T cells fell roughly linearly with age, and a significant reduction was already apparent by age around 40. The percentage of naive T cells measured by flow cytometry correlated strongly with observed TCR beta diversity. The CMV infection status of donors was not known, potentially confounding age-related changes in expanded clonotypes. Estimates of total diversity from one million sequenced T cells were regarded as lower bounds and underestimates. Compared with the aged group, the long-lived group had more naive CD4+ T cells, fewer expanded clones and increased TCR diversity, suggesting age selection.

Relative to germline, V is 0 bases shorter and J is 7 bases shorter, with 19 bases between their ends. The CDR3 measures 18 amino acids from cysteine to phenylalanine. Only the CDR3 part of the read is kept: 54 bases, read in frame from the first base. As encoded in the germline V gene, CDR1 is MGHRA while CDR2 is YSYEKL. The donors were 40 or so Caucasian individuals from Russia, aged roughly 6 to 90 years, who were systemically healthy. Each donor gave approximately 9.4 milliliters of peripheral blood, drawn into EDTA-treated Vacutainer tubes. PBMCs were isolated by Ficoll-Paque density-gradient centrifugation, with at least 6 million obtained per sample. Trizol reagent was used to extract total RNA from PBMCs, with at least 5.5 micrograms per sample. Naive CD45RAhigh/CD27high T cell percentages were measured by flow cytometry on a PBMC aliquot from every donor.

Recombination connected TRBV4-1 to TRBJ1-6; the D gene is perhaps TRBD1, from 6 matching bases. Specimen: blood. The receptor was isolated from a woman aged 55-69 years in good health. The DNA is as follows: TGCGCCAGCAGCCAAGATTTGTATGCAGGGGACTTGAATTCACCCCTCCACTTT. Its translation reads: CASSQDLYAGDLNSPLHF.